The present TCR beta chain was sequenced within a study of T cell repertoires in cytomegalovirus infection. Background on the study: Public TCR beta signatures were indicative of both CMV infection and a matching HLA type. Study outcomes and limitations: The ex vivo response was dominated by HLA-C-restricted CMV-specific TCR beta clonotypes.

Details on this clonotype: Antigen: not known.

TCRdb called the reads again in MiXCR, with one record for every CDR3 protein. Of fewer than 650,000 distinct CDR3 sequences in the sample, approximately 40% are singletons; the top ten hold 40% to 60%. The CDR3 totals 15 residues. Germline CDR1 and CDR2: SEHNR and FQNEAQ (reference sequence). Losses at the gene ends were 1 base for V and 2 bases for J; bases not matched to a gene: 5. The chain uses TRBV7-9 and TRBJ2-7; TRBD2 aligns across 7 bases. The TCR comes from a human donor in good health (CMV status not recorded). Some clones in this sample may be carry-over from other donors' samples. The sample in question was cultured PBMCs, obtained from culture after CMV antigen stimulation. The CDR3 DNA follows: TGTGCCAGCAGCTTAGTCCGGGGGGTCGCCTACGAGCAGTACTTC. This sequence encodes CASSLVRGVAYEQYF.